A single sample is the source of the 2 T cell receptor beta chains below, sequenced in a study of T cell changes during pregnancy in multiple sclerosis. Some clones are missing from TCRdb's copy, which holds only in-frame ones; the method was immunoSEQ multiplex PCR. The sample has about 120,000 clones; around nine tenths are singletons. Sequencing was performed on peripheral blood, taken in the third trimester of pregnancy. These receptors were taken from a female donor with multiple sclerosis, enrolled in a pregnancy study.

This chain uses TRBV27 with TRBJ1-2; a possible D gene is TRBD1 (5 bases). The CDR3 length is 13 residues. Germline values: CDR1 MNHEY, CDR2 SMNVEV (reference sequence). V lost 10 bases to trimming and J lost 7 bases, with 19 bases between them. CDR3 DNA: TGTGCCATCCCCTTCCCGGGGGTGAGTGGCTACACCTTC. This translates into CAIPFPGVSGYTF.

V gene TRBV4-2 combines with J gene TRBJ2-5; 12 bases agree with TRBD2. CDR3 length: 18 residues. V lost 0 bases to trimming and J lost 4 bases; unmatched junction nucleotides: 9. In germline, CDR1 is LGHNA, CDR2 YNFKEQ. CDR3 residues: CASSQDPSGGAWGETQYF. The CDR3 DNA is TGTGCCAGCAGCCAAGATCCTAGCGGGGGGGCCTGGGGAGAGACCCAGTACTTC.